A selection of T cell receptor beta chains follows, all from one sample in a study of blood T cell repertoires in COVID-19. Measured with immunoSEQ multiplex PCR; TCRdb has only the in-frame clones, and not every one. This table holds more than 35,000 clones, around four fifths found once. The sample was peripheral blood. The receptor source for this set is a man in his fifties with active or convalescent COVID-19. CDR3s include the opening cysteine and the closing phenylalanine or tryptophan. D genes are given only for firm matches. Expanded clones get a size class; other rows say once, few or many, or leave the size out.

clone size: NA; D gene: TRBD1; V gene: TRBV19; J gene: TRBJ1-2; CDR3 DNA: TGTGCCACGTCCCGGCAGGGGGCTGGTGGCTACACCTTC; CDR3 protein: CATSRQGAGGYTF
clone size: NA; D gene: NA; V gene: TRBV7-2; J gene: TRBJ1-2; CDR3 DNA: TGTGCCAGCAGCTTACCAACCAACGCCAGGTTTTACTATGGCTACACCTTC; CDR3 protein: CASSLPTNARFYYGYTF
clone size: few; D gene: NA; V gene: TRBV5-1; J gene: TRBJ1-2; CDR3 DNA: TGCGCCAGCAGCGGAGGACATGGCTACACCTTC; CDR3 protein: CASSGGHGYTF
clone size: NA; D gene: NA; V gene: TRBV15; J gene: TRBJ1-2; CDR3 DNA: TGTGCCACCAGCAGAGGTCAGGGGTCTTATGGCTACACCTTC; CDR3 protein: CATSRGQGSYGYTF
clone size: NA; D gene: NA; V gene: TRBV6-5; J gene: TRBJ1-5; CDR3 DNA: TGTGCCAGCAGTTGGGACATTTATAGCAATCAGCCCCAGCATTTT; CDR3 protein: CASSWDIYSNQPQHF
clone size: NA; D gene: NA; V gene: TRBV7-6; J gene: TRBJ2-5; CDR3 DNA: TGTGCCAGCAGCTTAAGAGTCCAAGAGACCCAGTACTTC; CDR3 protein: CASSLRVQETQYF
clone size: NA; D gene: TRBD1; V gene: TRBV28; J gene: TRBJ2-7; CDR3 DNA: TGTGCCAGCAGTTTTGACCTAATCGGGGACAGAACCTACGAGCAGTACTTC; CDR3 protein: CASSFDLIGDRTYEQYF
clone size: few; D gene: NA; V gene: TRBV18; J gene: TRBJ2-7; CDR3 DNA: TGTGCCAGCTCACCGGCGGTGCACGAGCAGTACTTC; CDR3 protein: CASSPAVHEQYF
clone size: NA; D gene: NA; V gene: TRBV28; J gene: TRBJ1-1; CDR3 DNA: TGTGCCAGCAGTAGCCCTGGACACACGAACACTGAAGCTTTCTTT; CDR3 protein: CASSSPGHTNTEAFF
clone size: NA; D gene: TRBD2; V gene: TRBV7-3; J gene: TRBJ2-5; CDR3 DNA: TGTGCCAGCAGCTCGGGACTAGCGACGGAGGGGACCCAGTACTTC; CDR3 protein: CASSSGLATEGTQYF
clone size: once; D gene: NA; V gene: TRBV7-9; J gene: TRBJ1-5; CDR3 DNA: TGTGCCAGCGCCATAGGGGACTCGGGTCAGCCCCAGCATTTT; CDR3 protein: CASAIGDSGQPQHF
clone size: NA; D gene: NA; V gene: TRBV30; J gene: TRBJ2-1; CDR3 DNA: TGTGCCGGAGGTGGCAATGAGCAGTTCTTC; CDR3 protein: CAGGGNEQFF
clone size: NA; D gene: NA; V gene: TRBV12-2; J gene: TRBJ1-1; CDR3 DNA: TGTGCAAGTCGCTTAGTCGCGGAGACTGAAGCTTTCTTT; CDR3 protein: CASRLVAETEAFF
clone size: NA; D gene: NA; V gene: TRBV24-1; J gene: TRBJ2-1; CDR3 DNA: TGTGCCACCAGTCGGGGAACACAAGCAAACAATGAGCAGTTCTTC; CDR3 protein: CATSRGTQANNEQFF
clone size: NA; D gene: TRBD1; V gene: TRBV11-2; J gene: TRBJ1-1; CDR3 DNA: TGTGCCAGCGGCGGGACAGTGAACACTGAAGCTTTCTTT; CDR3 protein: CASGGTVNTEAFF
clone size: NA; D gene: NA; V gene: TRBV2; J gene: TRBJ1-5; CDR3 DNA: TGTGCCAGCACCCCGACAGGCAATAGCAATCAGCCCCAGCATTTT; CDR3 protein: CASTPTGNSNQPQHF
clone size: few; D gene: TRBD2; V gene: TRBV7-2; J gene: TRBJ2-1; CDR3 DNA: TGTGCCAGCAGTGGGACTAGCGGGGGGGAAAATGAGCAGTTCTTC; CDR3 protein: CASSGTSGGENEQFF
clone size: NA; D gene: TRBD1; V gene: TRBV5-1; J gene: TRBJ2-1; CDR3 DNA: TGCGCCAGCAGCGTATCTTCGGACAGGGGGGTTTATGAGCAGTTCTTC; CDR3 protein: CASSVSSDRGVYEQFF
clone size: NA; D gene: NA; V gene: TRBV6-5; J gene: TRBJ1-1; CDR3 DNA: TGTGCCAGCGCCCGTGGCAACACTGAAGCTTTCTTT; CDR3 protein: CASARGNTEAFF
clone size: once; D gene: TRBD1; V gene: TRBV11-2; J gene: TRBJ1-4; CDR3 DNA: TGTGCCAGCAGCCTCCGGGACAGGGGTGAAAAACTGTTTTTT; CDR3 protein: CASSLRDRGEKLFF
clone size: few; D gene: NA; V gene: TRBV25-1; J gene: TRBJ1-4; CDR3 DNA: TGTGCCAGCGGAACAGGCCCTTGGGAAAAACTGTTTTTT; CDR3 protein: CASGTGPWEKLFF
clone size: NA; D gene: TRBD2; V gene: TRBV7-3; J gene: TRBJ2-2; CDR3 DNA: TGTGCCAGCAGCTTATTTGCAGCGGGGGTTCTTAACACCGGGGAGCTGTTTTTT; CDR3 protein: CASSLFAAGVLNTGELFF
clone size: NA; D gene: NA; V gene: TRBV5-6; J gene: TRBJ2-6; CDR3 DNA: TGTGCCAGCAGCTTGTTAACAGGGATTGGGGCCAACGTCCTGACTTTC; CDR3 protein: CASSLLTGIGANVLTF
clone size: NA; D gene: NA; V gene: TRBV5-6; J gene: TRBJ1-1; CDR3 DNA: TGTGCCAGCAGTTGGGACCAGCGCGGGGTGAACACTGAAGCTTTCTTT; CDR3 protein: CASSWDQRGVNTEAFF
clone size: NA; D gene: NA; V gene: TRBV11-2; J gene: TRBJ2-1; CDR3 DNA: TGTGCCAGCAGCCCGGCGTGGTCGTACCGGAGCTCCTACAATGAGCAGTTCTTC; CDR3 protein: CASSPAWSYRSSYNEQFF
clone size: NA; D gene: NA; V gene: TRBV3-1/TRBV3-2; J gene: TRBJ1-2; CDR3 DNA: TGTGCCAGCAGCCAAGTGCGGGGATGGGGCGGCTACACCTTC; CDR3 protein: CASSQVRGWGGYTF
clone size: NA; D gene: NA; V gene: TRBV3-1/TRBV3-2; J gene: TRBJ1-4; CDR3 DNA: TGTGCCAGCGGTCGGAGTCCAACTAATGAAAAACTGTTTTTT; CDR3 protein: CASGRSPTNEKLFF
clone size: NA; D gene: TRBD2; V gene: TRBV11-2; J gene: TRBJ2-2; CDR3 DNA: TGTGCCAGCACCTTCGTAGCGGGGAAGGGTAACACCGGGGAGCTGTTTTTT; CDR3 protein: CASTFVAGKGNTGELFF
clone size: NA; D gene: NA; V gene: TRBV3-1/TRBV3-2; J gene: TRBJ2-7; CDR3 DNA: TGTGCCAGCAGCCAAGAGGGCGCATACGAGCAGTACTTC; CDR3 protein: CASSQEGAYEQYF
clone size: NA; D gene: TRBD2; V gene: TRBV7-9; J gene: TRBJ2-1; CDR3 DNA: TGTGCCAGCAGCTTAGTAACTAGCGGGGGGGATGAGCAGTTCTTC; CDR3 protein: CASSLVTSGGDEQFF
clone size: NA; D gene: NA; V gene: TRBV25-1; J gene: TRBJ1-5; CDR3 DNA: TGTGCCAGCAGTGGAGGGCCTCCGTATAGCAATCAGCCCCAGCATTTT; CDR3 protein: CASSGGPPYSNQPQHF
clone size: NA; D gene: NA; V gene: TRBV6-6; J gene: TRBJ1-1; CDR3 DNA: TGTGCCAGCAGTTACAGGGAGATGAACACTGAAGCTTTCTTT; CDR3 protein: CASSYREMNTEAFF
clone size: once; D gene: NA; V gene: TRBV6-6; J gene: TRBJ1-1; CDR3 DNA: TGTGCCAGCAGTTACTATAGGAGAGAATGGGGGCCCTCGGCTTTCTTT; CDR3 protein: CASSYYRREWGPSAFF
clone size: NA; D gene: NA; V gene: TRBV19; J gene: TRBJ1-4; CDR3 DNA: TGTGCCAGTAGTATAGAGAACGCTCGGGGTGAAAAACTGTTTTTT; CDR3 protein: CASSIENARGEKLFF
clone size: NA; D gene: NA; V gene: TRBV7-8; J gene: TRBJ2-1; CDR3 DNA: TGTGCCAGCAGCTCAGGGGTCAAGTACAATGAGCAGTTCTTC; CDR3 protein: CASSSGVKYNEQFF
clone size: NA; D gene: NA; V gene: TRBV10-1; J gene: TRBJ1-5; CDR3 DNA: TGCGCCAGCAAGGTTGGCAAGCGTTACACCAATCAGCCCCAGCATTTT; CDR3 protein: CASKVGKRYTNQPQHF
clone size: NA; D gene: TRBD2; V gene: TRBV9; J gene: TRBJ2-3; CDR3 DNA: TGTGCCAGCAGCGTAGTTAGCGGGGGAGACACAGATACGCAGTATTTT; CDR3 protein: CASSVVSGGDTDTQYF
clone size: few; D gene: TRBD1; V gene: TRBV15; J gene: TRBJ1-1; CDR3 DNA: TGTGCCACCAGCAGAGACTCAGTGACAGGGGGCGCGGGGGCTTTCTTT; CDR3 protein: CATSRDSVTGGAGAFF
clone size: NA; D gene: NA; V gene: TRBV11-2; J gene: TRBJ2-3; CDR3 DNA: TGTGCCAGCAGCTTGTCCCCGGGAGCCAGCACAGATACGCAGTATTTT; CDR3 protein: CASSLSPGASTDTQYF
clone size: NA; D gene: NA; V gene: TRBV7-8; J gene: TRBJ2-6; CDR3 DNA: TGTGCCAGCAGCAAGAGGGCCACAAACTCTGGGGCCAACGTCCTGACTTTC; CDR3 protein: CASSKRATNSGANVLTF
clone size: NA; D gene: TRBD1; V gene: TRBV12-5; J gene: TRBJ1-4; CDR3 DNA: TGTGCTAGTGGTTTGACTCGACAGGGGGCGAGTGAAAAACTGTTTTTT; CDR3 protein: CASGLTRQGASEKLFF
clone size: few; D gene: TRBD1; V gene: TRBV5-5; J gene: TRBJ2-7; CDR3 DNA: TGTGCCAGCAGCCGACAGGGAGCCTACGAGCAGTACTTC; CDR3 protein: CASSRQGAYEQYF
clone size: once; D gene: NA; V gene: TRBV7-9; J gene: TRBJ2-3; CDR3 DNA: TGTGCCAGCAGCCCAAACCTGGGACTCAGTGATACGCAGTATTTT; CDR3 protein: CASSPNLGLSDTQYF
clone size: NA; D gene: NA; V gene: TRBV2; J gene: TRBJ2-2; CDR3 DNA: TGTGCCAGCAGTGAGTGGACTACTAACACCGGGGAGCTGTTTTTT; CDR3 protein: CASSEWTTNTGELFF
clone size: NA; D gene: TRBD1; V gene: TRBV19; J gene: TRBJ2-7; CDR3 DNA: TGTGCCAGTAGCAATCCTAGGGACAGGGATAACGAGCAGTACTTC; CDR3 protein: CASSNPRDRDNEQYF
clone size: NA; D gene: NA; V gene: TRBV19; J gene: TRBJ1-1; CDR3 DNA: TGTGCCAGTAGTAGTCCCTACACTGAAGCTTTCTTT; CDR3 protein: CASSSPYTEAFF
clone size: NA; D gene: TRBD2; V gene: TRBV5-8; J gene: TRBJ2-2; CDR3 DNA: TGTGCCAGCAGCTTGTACAGGACTAGAGGGACCGGGGAGCTGTTTTTT; CDR3 protein: CASSLYRTRGTGELFF
clone size: NA; D gene: NA; V gene: TRBV7-2; J gene: TRBJ1-1; CDR3 DNA: TGTGCCAGCAGCTCAGGCTTAAACACTGAAGCTTTCTTT; CDR3 protein: CASSSGLNTEAFF
clone size: NA; D gene: NA; V gene: TRBV4-1; J gene: TRBJ2-1; CDR3 DNA: TGCGCCAGCAGTTTACTGGGAGTGGGGTACAATGAGCAGTTCTTC; CDR3 protein: CASSLLGVGYNEQFF
clone size: NA; D gene: NA; V gene: TRBV13; J gene: TRBJ1-3; CDR3 DNA: TGTGCCAGCAGCTTACAGGGGTACATATATTTT; CDR3 protein: CASSLQGYIYF
clone size: NA; D gene: TRBD1; V gene: TRBV5-1; J gene: TRBJ1-2; CDR3 DNA: TGCGCCAGCAGGGTGGGGGACAGGGACTCTTATGGCTACACCTTC; CDR3 protein: CASRVGDRDSYGYTF
clone size: few; D gene: TRBD2; V gene: TRBV9; J gene: TRBJ2-7; CDR3 DNA: TGTGCCAGCAGCCCGGGACTAGCCTCCAACTCCTACGAGCAGTACTTC; CDR3 protein: CASSPGLASNSYEQYF
clone size: NA; D gene: NA; V gene: TRBV19; J gene: TRBJ1-4; CDR3 DNA: TGTGCCAGTAGTTCGGGGGGGGGAGCAACTAATGAAAAACTGTTTTTT; CDR3 protein: CASSSGGGATNEKLFF